This T cell receptor (beta chain) was sequenced in a study of T cells in Graves' hyperthyroidism and ophthalmopathy. This clonotype was counted between two and nine times. Its antigen is still unknown. The study based diagnoses on clinical symptoms, serum thyroxine and TRAb, thyroid ultrasound and orbital computed tomography. The CDR3 consists of 13 residues. Per germline, CDR1 SGHTA and CDR2 FQGTGA. V lost 1 base and J lost 5, with 8 bases in between. Amplification of TCR beta CDR3 regions used RNA as the template. HTBI primers were the set used in a first-round RT-PCR of the TCR CDR3. One entry per CDR3 protein results from TCRdb running MiXCR on the multiplex PCR reads. The table records some 550,000 distinct CDR3 sequences, about a sixth of them present only once. Study-level results: Progression to ophthalmopathy was predicted a median of roughly 6.8 months early. Most thyroid clonotypes expanded above 0.001 appeared in blood too.

This chain links TRBV7-3 with TRBJ1-1; no firm D call. This receptor was taken from a woman between 40 and 50 years old with Graves' ophthalmopathy. The material sequenced was blood. The CDR3 reads CASSLNRETEAFF. As DNA, the CDR3 is TGTGCCAGCAGCTTAAATCGGGAAACTGAAGCTTTCTTT.